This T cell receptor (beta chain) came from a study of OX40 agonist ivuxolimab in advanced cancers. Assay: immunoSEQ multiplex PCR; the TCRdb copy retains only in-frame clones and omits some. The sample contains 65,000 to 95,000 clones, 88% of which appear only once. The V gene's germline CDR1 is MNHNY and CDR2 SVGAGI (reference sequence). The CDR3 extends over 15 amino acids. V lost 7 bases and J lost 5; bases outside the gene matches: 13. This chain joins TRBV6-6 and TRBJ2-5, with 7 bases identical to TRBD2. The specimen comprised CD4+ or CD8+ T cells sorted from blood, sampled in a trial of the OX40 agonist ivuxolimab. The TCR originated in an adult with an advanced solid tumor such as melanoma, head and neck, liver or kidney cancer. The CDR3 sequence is CASKAPGGGAETQYF. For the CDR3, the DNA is TGTGCCAGCAAGGCTCCAGGCGGGGGAGCGGAGACCCAGTACTTC.